The TCR beta chain under discussion was sequenced for a study of identical twins. Unique molecular identifiers were in the cDNA, with template-switch universal primer binding. MiXCR was run by TCRdb on the 5' RACE reads, yielding one entry per CDR3 protein. The repertoire holds fewer than 800,000 distinct CDR3 sequences, under 8.5% seen once, with roughly 1.6% in the top ten. The CDR3 runs to 15 residues. V was pared by 3 bases and J by 7 bases, with 9 bases of the junction left unmatched. Germline V CDR1 and CDR2: MDHEN, SYDVKM. Separately, the same data were catalogued under a study of yellow fever vaccine responses in identical twins.

The clonotype comes from a woman aged 18-35 years in good health. Input material: PBMCs. The gene calls are TRBV28 and TRBJ2-1; 7 bases match TRBD2. For the CDR3, the DNA is TGTGCCAGCAGTTTGTTCCAACTAGCGTCGAATGAGCAGTTCTTC. It encodes CASSLFQLASNEQFF.